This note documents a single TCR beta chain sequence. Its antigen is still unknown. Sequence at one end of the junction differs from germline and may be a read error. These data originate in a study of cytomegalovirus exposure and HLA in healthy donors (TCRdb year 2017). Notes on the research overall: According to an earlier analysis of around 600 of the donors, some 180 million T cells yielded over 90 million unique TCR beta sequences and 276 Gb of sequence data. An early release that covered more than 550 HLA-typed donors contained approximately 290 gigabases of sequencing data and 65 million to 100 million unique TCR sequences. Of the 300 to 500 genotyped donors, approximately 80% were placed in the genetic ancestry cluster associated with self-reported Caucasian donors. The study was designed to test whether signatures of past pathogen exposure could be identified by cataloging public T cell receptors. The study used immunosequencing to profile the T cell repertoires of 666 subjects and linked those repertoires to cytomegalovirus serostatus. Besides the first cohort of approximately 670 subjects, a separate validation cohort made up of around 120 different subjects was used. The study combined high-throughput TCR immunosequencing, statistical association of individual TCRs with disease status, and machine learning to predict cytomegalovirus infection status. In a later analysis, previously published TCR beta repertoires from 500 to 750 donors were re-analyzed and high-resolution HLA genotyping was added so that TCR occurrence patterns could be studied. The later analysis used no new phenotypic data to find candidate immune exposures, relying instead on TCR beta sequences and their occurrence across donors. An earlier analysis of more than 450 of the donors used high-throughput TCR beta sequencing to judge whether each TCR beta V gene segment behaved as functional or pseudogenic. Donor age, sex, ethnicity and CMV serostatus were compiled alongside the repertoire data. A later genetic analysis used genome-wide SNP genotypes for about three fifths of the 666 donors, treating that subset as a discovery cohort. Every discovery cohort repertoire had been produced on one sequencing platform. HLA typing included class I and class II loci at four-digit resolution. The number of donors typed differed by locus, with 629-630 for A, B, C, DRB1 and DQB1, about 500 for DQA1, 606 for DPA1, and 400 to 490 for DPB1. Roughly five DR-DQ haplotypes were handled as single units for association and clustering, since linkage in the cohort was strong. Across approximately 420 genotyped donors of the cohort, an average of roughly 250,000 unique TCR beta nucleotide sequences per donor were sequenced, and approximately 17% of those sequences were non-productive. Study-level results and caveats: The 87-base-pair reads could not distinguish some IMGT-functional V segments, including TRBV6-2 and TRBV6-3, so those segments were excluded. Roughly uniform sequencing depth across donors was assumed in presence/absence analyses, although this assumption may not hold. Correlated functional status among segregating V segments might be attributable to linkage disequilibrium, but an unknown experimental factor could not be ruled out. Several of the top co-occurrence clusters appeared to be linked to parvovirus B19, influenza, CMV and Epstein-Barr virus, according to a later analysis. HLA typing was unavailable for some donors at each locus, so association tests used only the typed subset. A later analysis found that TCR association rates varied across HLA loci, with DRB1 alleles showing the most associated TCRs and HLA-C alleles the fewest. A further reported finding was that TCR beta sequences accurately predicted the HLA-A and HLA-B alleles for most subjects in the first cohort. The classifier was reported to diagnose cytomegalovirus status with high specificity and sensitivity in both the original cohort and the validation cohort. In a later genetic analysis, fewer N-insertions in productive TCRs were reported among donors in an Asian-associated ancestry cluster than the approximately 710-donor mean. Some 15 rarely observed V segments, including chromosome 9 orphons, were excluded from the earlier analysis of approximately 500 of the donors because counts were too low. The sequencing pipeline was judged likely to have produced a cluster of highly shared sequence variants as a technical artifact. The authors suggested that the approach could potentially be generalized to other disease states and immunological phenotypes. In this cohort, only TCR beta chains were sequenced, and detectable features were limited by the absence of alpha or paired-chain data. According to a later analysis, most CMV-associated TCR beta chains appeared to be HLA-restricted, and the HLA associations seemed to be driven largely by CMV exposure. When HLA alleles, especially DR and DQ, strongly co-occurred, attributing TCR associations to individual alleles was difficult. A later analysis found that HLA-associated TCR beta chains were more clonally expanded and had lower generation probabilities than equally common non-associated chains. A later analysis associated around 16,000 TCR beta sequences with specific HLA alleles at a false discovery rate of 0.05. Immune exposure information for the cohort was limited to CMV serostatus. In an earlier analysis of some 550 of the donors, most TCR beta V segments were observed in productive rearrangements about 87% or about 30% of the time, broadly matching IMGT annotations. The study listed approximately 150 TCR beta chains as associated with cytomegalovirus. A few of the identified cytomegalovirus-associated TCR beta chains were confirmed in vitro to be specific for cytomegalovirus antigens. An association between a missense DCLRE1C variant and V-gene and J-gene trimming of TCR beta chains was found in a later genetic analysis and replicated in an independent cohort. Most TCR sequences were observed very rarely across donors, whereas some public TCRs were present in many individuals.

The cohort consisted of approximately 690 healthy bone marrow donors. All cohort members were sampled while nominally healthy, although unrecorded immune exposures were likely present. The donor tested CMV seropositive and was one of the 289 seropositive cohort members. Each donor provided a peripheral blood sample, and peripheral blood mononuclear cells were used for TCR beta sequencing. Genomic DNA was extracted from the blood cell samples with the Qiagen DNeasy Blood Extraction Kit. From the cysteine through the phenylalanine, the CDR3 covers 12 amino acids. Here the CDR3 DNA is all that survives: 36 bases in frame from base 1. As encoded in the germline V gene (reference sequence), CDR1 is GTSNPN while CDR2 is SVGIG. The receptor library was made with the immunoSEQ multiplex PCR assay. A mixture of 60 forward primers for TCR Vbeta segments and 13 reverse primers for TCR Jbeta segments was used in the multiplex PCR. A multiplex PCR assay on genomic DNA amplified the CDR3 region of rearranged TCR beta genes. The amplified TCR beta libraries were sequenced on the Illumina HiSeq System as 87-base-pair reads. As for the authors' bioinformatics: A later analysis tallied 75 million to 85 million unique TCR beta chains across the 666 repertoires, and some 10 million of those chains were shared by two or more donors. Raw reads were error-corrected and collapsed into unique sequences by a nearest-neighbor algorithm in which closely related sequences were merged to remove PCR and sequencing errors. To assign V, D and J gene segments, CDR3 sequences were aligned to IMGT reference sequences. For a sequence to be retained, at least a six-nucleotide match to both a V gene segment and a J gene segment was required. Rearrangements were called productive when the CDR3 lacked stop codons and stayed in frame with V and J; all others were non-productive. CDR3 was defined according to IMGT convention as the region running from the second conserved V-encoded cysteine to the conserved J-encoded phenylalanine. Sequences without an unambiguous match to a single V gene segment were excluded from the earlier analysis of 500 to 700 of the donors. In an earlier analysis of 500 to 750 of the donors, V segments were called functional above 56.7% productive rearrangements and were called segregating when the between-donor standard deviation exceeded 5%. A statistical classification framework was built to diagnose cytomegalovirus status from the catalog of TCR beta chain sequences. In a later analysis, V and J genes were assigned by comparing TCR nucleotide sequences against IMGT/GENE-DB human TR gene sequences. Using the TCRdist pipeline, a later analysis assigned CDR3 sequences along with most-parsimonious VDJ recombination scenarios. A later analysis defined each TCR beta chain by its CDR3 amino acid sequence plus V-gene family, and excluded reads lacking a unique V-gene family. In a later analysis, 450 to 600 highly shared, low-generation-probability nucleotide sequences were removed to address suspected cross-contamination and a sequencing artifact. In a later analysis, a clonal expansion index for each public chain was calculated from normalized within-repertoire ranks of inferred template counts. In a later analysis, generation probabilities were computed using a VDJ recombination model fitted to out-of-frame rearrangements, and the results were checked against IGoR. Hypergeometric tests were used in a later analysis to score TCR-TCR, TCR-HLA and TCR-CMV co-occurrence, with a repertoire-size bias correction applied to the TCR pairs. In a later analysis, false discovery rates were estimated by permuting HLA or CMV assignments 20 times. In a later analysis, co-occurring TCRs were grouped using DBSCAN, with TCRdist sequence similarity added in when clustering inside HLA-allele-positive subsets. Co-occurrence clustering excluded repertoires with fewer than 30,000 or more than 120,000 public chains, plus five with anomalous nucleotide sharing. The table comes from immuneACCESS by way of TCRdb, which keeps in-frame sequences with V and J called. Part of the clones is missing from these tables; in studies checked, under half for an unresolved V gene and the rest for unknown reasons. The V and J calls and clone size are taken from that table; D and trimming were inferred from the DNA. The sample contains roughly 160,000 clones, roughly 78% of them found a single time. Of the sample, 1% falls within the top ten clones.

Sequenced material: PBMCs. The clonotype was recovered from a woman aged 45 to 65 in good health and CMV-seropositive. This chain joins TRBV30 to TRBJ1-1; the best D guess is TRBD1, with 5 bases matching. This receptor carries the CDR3 CAWMGGRTAGRF. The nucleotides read TGTGCCTGGATGGGAGGTAGGACTGCGGGGCGCTTT.